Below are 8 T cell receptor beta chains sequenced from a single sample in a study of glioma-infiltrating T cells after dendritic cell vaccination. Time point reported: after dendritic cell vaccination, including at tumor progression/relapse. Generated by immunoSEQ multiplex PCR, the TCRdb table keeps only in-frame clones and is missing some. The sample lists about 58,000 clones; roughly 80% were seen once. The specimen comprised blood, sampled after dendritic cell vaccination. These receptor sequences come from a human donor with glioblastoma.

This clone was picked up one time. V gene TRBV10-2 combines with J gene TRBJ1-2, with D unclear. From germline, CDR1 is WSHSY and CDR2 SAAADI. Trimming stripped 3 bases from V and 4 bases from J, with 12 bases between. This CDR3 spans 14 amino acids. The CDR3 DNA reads TGCGCCAGCAGTGATCCGCGGTGGGTCTATGGCTACACCTTC. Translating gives CASSDPRWVYGYTF.

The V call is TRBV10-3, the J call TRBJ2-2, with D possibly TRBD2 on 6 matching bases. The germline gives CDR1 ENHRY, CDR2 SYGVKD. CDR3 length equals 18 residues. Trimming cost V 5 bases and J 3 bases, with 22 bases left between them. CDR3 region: CAISPGTGGAAYTGELFF. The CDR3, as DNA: TGTGCCATCAGTCCCGGGACGGGCGGGGCGGCGTACACCGGGGAGCTGTTTTTT.

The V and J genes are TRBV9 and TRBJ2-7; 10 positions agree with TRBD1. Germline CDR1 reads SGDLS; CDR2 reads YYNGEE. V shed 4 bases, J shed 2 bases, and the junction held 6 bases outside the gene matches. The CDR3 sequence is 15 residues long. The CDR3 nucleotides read TGTGCCAGCAGCCACGGACAGGGGGGAACCTACGAGCAGTACTTC. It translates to CASSHGQGGTYEQYF.

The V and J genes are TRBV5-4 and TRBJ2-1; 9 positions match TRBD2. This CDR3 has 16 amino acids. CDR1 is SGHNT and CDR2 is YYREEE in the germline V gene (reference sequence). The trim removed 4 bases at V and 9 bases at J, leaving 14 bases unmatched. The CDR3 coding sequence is TGTGCCAGCAGCATACCAGCGGGGGGCCGCCCAATTGAGCAGTTCTTC. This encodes CASSIPAGGRPIEQFF.

CDR3 bases: TGTGCCTGGAGTGTAGGGGTTATTTTCTCTCCCCTCCACTTT. Protein sequence: CAWSVGVIFSPLHF. The chain employs TRBV30 and TRBJ1-6, with D perhaps matching TRBD1 (5 bases). Germline CDR1 reads GTSNPN; CDR2 reads SVGIG (reference sequence). The CDR3 is 14 amino acids. Trimming took off 0 bases at V and 13 bases at J, with 16 bases between the two ends.

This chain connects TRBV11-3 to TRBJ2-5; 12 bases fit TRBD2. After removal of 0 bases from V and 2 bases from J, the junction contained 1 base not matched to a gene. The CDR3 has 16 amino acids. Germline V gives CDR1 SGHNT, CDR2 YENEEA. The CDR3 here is CASSLDLAGGQETQYF. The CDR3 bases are TGTGCCAGCAGCTTAGATCTAGCGGGGGGGCAAGAGACCCAGTACTTC.

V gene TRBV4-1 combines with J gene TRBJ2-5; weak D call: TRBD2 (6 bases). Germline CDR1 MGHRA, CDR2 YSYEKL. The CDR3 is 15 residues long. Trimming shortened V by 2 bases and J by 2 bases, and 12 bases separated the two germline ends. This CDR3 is CASSQLGLLQETQYF. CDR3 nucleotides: TGCGCCAGCAGCCAACTCGGACTATTACAAGAGACCCAGTACTTC.

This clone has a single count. This chain's CDR3 is CASSISGNTDTQYF. CDR3 nucleotides: TGTGCCAGTAGTATCAGCGGCAACACAGATACGCAGTATTTT. The chain has TRBV19 and TRBJ2-3; D might be TRBD2 (5 bases). Per the germline V gene, CDR1 is LNHDA and CDR2 is SQIVND (reference sequence). Trimming pared 3 bases from V and 2 bases from J, leaving 9 bases between. The CDR3 totals 14 residues.